This TCR beta chain came from a study of blood T cells in healthy people across ages. Ten or more counts support this clonotype. Germline V gene sequence: CDR1 SGHDT, CDR2 YYEEEE. The CDR3 covers 13 residues. Between the trimmed V and J ends, which lost 3 bases and 2 bases, there was a span of 9 bases. For every donor, a draw yielded 9.5 to 10 milliliters of peripheral blood. The authors ran a second PCR of about 6 to 11 cycles using a sample-barcoded 5' primer and a J-beta primer mix. TCRdb passed the 5' RACE reads through MiXCR, listing each CDR3 protein once. The sample contains 900,000 to 950,000 distinct CDR3 sequences, 25% to 35% of which appear only once. This sample was shared with a second study, whose subject was T cells of mothers and their children. That work adds: Each child gave approximately 3.2 million TCR beta CDR3 reads (each mother, over 8.5 million).

Sample: blood. The chain combines TRBV5-6 with TRBJ2-7; weak D call: TRBD1 (5 bases). This sequence was found in a woman in her 40s in good health. DNA of the CDR3: TGTGCCAGCAGCTCGGACACGACCTACGAGCAGTACTTC. It is translated as CASSSDTTYEQYF.